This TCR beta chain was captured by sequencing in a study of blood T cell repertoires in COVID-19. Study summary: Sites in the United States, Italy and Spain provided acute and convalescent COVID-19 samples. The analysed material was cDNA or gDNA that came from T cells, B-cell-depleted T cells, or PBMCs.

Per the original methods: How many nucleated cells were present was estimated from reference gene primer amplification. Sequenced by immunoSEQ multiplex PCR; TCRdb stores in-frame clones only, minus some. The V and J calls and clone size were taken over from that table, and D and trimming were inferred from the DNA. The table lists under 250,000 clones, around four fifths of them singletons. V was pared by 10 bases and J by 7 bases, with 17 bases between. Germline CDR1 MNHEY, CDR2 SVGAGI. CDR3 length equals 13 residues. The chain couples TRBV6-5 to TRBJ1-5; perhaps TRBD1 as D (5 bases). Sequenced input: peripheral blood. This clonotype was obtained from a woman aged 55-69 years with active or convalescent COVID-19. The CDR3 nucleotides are TGTGCCACCAACCCGGGGGGTGGACAGCCCCAGCATTTT. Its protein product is CATNPGGGQPQHF.